This is a list of T cell receptor beta chains from one sample in a study of blood T cell repertoires in COVID-19. Profiled with immunoSEQ multiplex PCR; TCRdb holds only in-frame clones, not every one. The top ten hold about a tenth of the sample, which has a few hundred thousand clones, roughly 90% seen once. The source material was PBMCs or T cells enriched from blood (not recorded which). The receptors were gathered from a woman between 25 and 40 years old who had recovered from COVID-19. CDR3s include the opening cysteine and the closing phenylalanine or tryptophan. Each record gives: J gene, V gene, D gene, clone size, CDR3 DNA, CDR3 protein. D genes are given only for firm matches. Size values are once, few and many counts, or a class for expanded clones, and some rows have none.

>TRBJ2-7|TRBV6-5|TRBD1|.
TGTGCCAGCGTCACGGGACAGACCTACGAGCAGTACTTC
CASVTGQTYEQYF
>TRBJ2-1|TRBV5-1|TRBD2|.
TGCGCCAGCAGCTTGGCCGCTAGCGGACAATACAATGAGCAGTTCTTC
CASSLAASGQYNEQFF
>TRBJ2-6|TRBV6-5|.|.
TGTGCCAGCAGCCGCAGGTTCTCTGGGGCCAACGTCCTGACTTTC
CASSRRFSGANVLTF
>TRBJ2-1|TRBV28|.|.
TGTGCCAGCAGGGAGACCGGGGATGAGCAGTTCTTC
CASRETGDEQFF
>TRBJ2-3|TRBV20-1|.|once
TGCAGTGGGAGAGGGGGAGATACGCAGTATTTT
CSGRGGDTQYF
>TRBJ1-1|TRBV23-1|.|.
TGCGCCAGCAGTCAATCTAGTCAACGGTCAGGGCGGATGAACACTGAAGCTTTCTTT
CASSQSSQRSGRMNTEAFF
>TRBJ1-1|TRBV2|.|.
TGTGCCAGCAGAGATTCGACAGTCAACACTGAAGCTTTCTTT
CASRDSTVNTEAFF
>TRBJ2-5|TRBV10-2|.|.
TGCGCCAGCCGTCGGGGTAGCGGTCAAGAGACCCAGTACTTC
CASRRGSGQETQYF
>TRBJ1-1|TRBV18|.|few
TGTGCCAGCTCACCCACAGGGTTTGAAGCTTTCTTT
CASSPTGFEAFF
>TRBJ2-3|TRBV4-2|.|.
TGTGCCAGCAGCCAAGGAGGAAAGACAGATACGCAGTATTTT
CASSQGGKTDTQYF
>TRBJ2-2|TRBV28|TRBD1|.
TGTGCCAGCAGCCAAGGCACAGGGGTTACCGGGGAGCTGTTTTTT
CASSQGTGVTGELFF
>TRBJ1-5|TRBV30|TRBD1|.
TGTGCCTGGAGTCCAGGGGGAAATCAGCCCCAGCATTTT
CAWSPGGNQPQHF
>TRBJ2-3|TRBV19|TRBD2|few
TGTGCCAGTAGTCATCTAGCGGCTAGCACAGATACGCAGTATTTT
CASSHLAASTDTQYF
>TRBJ1-2|TRBV3-1/TRBV3-2|TRBD1|.
TGTGCCAGCAGCCAAGAAGGGGGCGGTGGCTACACCTTC
CASSQEGGGGYTF
>TRBJ2-7|TRBV4-2|TRBD2|few
TGTGCCAGCAGCCAAGAATCTAGCGGGAGCACTTCCTACGAGCAGTACTTC
CASSQESSGSTSYEQYF
>TRBJ1-1|TRBV1|.|.
TGCACCAGCAGCCGAGGTACCTGGAACACTGAAGCTTTCTTT
CTSSRGTWNTEAFF
>TRBJ2-7|TRBV4-2|TRBD1|once
TGTGCCAGCAGCCAAGGCGACAGGGCGAACTACGAGCAGTACTTC
CASSQGDRANYEQYF
>TRBJ2-7|TRBV4-1|.|.
TGCGCCAGCAGCCCGGACAGTACCTACGAGCAGTACTTC
CASSPDSTYEQYF
>TRBJ2-7|TRBV7-9|.|.
TGTGCCAGCAGCTCGACGTATAGCGGCACCTACGAGCAGTACTTC
CASSSTYSGTYEQYF
>TRBJ1-1|TRBV19|.|.
TGTGCCAGTAGTATATTTATCTCAGGGAACACTGAAGCTTTCTTT
CASSIFISGNTEAFF
>TRBJ2-7|TRBV29-1|.|.
TGCAGCGTTGATATTGGGGACAACTCCTACGAGCAGTACTTC
CSVDIGDNSYEQYF
>TRBJ1-5|TRBV7-2|TRBD1|.
TGTGCCAGCAGCTTAGGACAGGGAAGGAATCAGCCCCAGCATTTT
CASSLGQGRNQPQHF
>TRBJ1-1|TRBV2|TRBD1|.
TGTGCCAGCAGGGGACAGATAGTGGCTTTCTTT
CASRGQIVAFF
>TRBJ1-6|TRBV3-1/TRBV3-2|TRBD1|.
TGTGCCAGCAGTTCACAGGGGGCCCCTTCACCCCTCCACTTT
CASSSQGAPSPLHF
>TRBJ2-1|TRBV5-1|TRBD1|.
TGCGCCAGCAGCTTAAACCCCGGGACAGGCCTCTCCTACAATGAGCAGTTCTTC
CASSLNPGTGLSYNEQFF
>TRBJ2-7|TRBV30|.|.
TGTGCCTGGATGGGGCGCCTCTTCTACGAGCAGTACTTC
CAWMGRLFYEQYF
>TRBJ1-5|TRBV10-3|TRBD1|.
TGTGCCATCAGTGAGCGGGGGGGACAGGGGAGCAATCAGCCCCAGCATTTT
CAISERGGQGSNQPQHF
>TRBJ1-5|TRBV28|.|.
TGTGCCAGCACCGGACAGATGACTCTTAGCAATCAGCCCCAGCATTTT
CASTGQMTLSNQPQHF